This TCR beta chain stems from a study of blood T cell repertoires in COVID-19. In the source study's methods: The authors estimated nucleated cell counts from reference gene primer amplification. The method was immunoSEQ multiplex PCR; TCRdb's version includes in-frame clones alone and lacks a portion of them. The V and J calls and clone size were taken over from that table, and D and trimming were inferred from the DNA. The sample has a few hundred thousand clones, around 80% seen once; the top ten hold around 4.1%. The CDR3 covers 16 residues. V dropped 4 bases and J dropped 6; count of bases not matched to a gene: 9. The germline V gene has CDR1 LGHDT and CDR2 YNNKEL (reference sequence).

Input material: PBMCs or T cells enriched from blood (not recorded which). This rearrangement joins TRBV3-1 (or the pseudogene TRBV3-2) to TRBJ1-6, with 7 bases aligning to TRBD1. This clonotype originated in a man aged 25 to 45 with acute COVID-19. CDR3 sequence: CASSPFRTGPNSPLHF. CDR3 bases: TGTGCCAGCAGCCCGTTCAGGACAGGACCTAATTCACCCCTCCACTTT.